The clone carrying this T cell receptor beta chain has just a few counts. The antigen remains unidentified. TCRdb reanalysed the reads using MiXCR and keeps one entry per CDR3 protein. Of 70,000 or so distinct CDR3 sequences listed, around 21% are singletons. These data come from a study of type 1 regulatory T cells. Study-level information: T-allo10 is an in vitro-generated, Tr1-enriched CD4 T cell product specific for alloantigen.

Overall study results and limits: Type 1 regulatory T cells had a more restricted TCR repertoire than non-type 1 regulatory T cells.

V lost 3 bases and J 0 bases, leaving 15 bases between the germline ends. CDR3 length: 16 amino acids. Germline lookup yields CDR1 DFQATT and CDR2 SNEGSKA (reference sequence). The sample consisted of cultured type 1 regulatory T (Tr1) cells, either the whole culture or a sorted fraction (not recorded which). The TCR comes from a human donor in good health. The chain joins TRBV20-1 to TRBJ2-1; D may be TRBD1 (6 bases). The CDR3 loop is CSASPLTGYSYNEQFF. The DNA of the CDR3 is TGCAGTGCTAGTCCCCTAACAGGGTACTCCTACAATGAGCAGTTCTTC.